Listed below are T cell receptor beta chains from one sample, sequenced in a study of blood T cell repertoires in COVID-19. Here immunoSEQ multiplex PCR was the method, and the copy in TCRdb shows in-frame clones only, minus some. The table lists 35,000 to 50,000 clones, around 90% of them singletons. The specimen sequenced was peripheral blood. The receptors originated from a woman aged 25 to 39 in a cohort sampled during active COVID-19. Both conserved end residues are part of each CDR3. A D gene is named only where the DNA matches it firmly. The size of a clone is reported for some rows only, either as once, few or many, or as a class for expanded clones.

j_call: TRBJ1-2; v_call: TRBV11-2; clone_size: .; d_call: .; cdr3_nt: TGTGCCAGCAGCTCGGTGAGGATCACCCGTAACTCCGGCTACACCTTC; cdr3_aa: CASSSVRITRNSGYTF
j_call: TRBJ2-5; v_call: TRBV29-1; clone_size: .; d_call: .; cdr3_nt: TGCAGCGTTGGCCCTGTAGGGGAAGGCCAAGAGACCCAGTACTTC; cdr3_aa: CSVGPVGEGQETQYF
j_call: TRBJ2-5; v_call: TRBV30; clone_size: .; d_call: .; cdr3_nt: TGTGCCTGGAGTCTCAGGGATGGGATAGAGACCCAGTACTTC; cdr3_aa: CAWSLRDGIETQYF
j_call: TRBJ2-1; v_call: TRBV6-1; clone_size: once; d_call: .; cdr3_nt: TGTGCCAGCAGCGAATCAAAGTGGGACTCGGCCTCTCGTGAGCAGTTCTTC; cdr3_aa: CASSESKWDSASREQFF
j_call: TRBJ2-7; v_call: TRBV7-2; clone_size: .; d_call: .; cdr3_nt: TGTGCCAGCAGTAACCAGGGCTACGAGCAGTACTTC; cdr3_aa: CASSNQGYEQYF
j_call: TRBJ2-1; v_call: TRBV3-1/TRBV3-2; clone_size: .; d_call: .; cdr3_nt: TGTGCCAGCAGCCAAGCCGACTGGAATGAGCAGTTCTTC; cdr3_aa: CASSQADWNEQFF
j_call: TRBJ2-7; v_call: TRBV7-2; clone_size: .; d_call: TRBD2; cdr3_nt: TGTGCCAGCAACTCCGGGACTAGCGGGGTTCAGGGTTCCTACGAGCAGTACTTC; cdr3_aa: CASNSGTSGVQGSYEQYF
j_call: TRBJ2-1; v_call: TRBV27; clone_size: once; d_call: TRBD2; cdr3_nt: TGTGCCAGCAGTCCAGGACTAGTCTACAATGAGCAGTTCTTC; cdr3_aa: CASSPGLVYNEQFF
j_call: TRBJ2-7; v_call: TRBV30; clone_size: .; d_call: TRBD2; cdr3_nt: TGTGCCTGGGATGAAACTAGCGGGAGGGCCGCCGAGCAGTACTTC; cdr3_aa: CAWDETSGRAAEQYF
j_call: TRBJ2-2; v_call: TRBV7-9; clone_size: once; d_call: TRBD2; cdr3_nt: TGTGCCAGCAGCCGTCGTGGGGGGGAGTACGCCGGGGAGCTGTTTTTT; cdr3_aa: CASSRRGGEYAGELFF
j_call: TRBJ2-1; v_call: TRBV7-3; clone_size: .; d_call: TRBD2; cdr3_nt: TGTGCCAGCAGCTTAAGACCGCGGGAGGGGGGTTACAATGAGCAGTTCTTC; cdr3_aa: CASSLRPREGGYNEQFF
j_call: TRBJ1-5; v_call: TRBV30; clone_size: .; d_call: .; cdr3_nt: TGTGCCTGGAGTGTACACCGTCTCGATCAGCCCCAGCATTTT; cdr3_aa: CAWSVHRLDQPQHF
j_call: TRBJ1-2; v_call: TRBV19; clone_size: .; d_call: .; cdr3_nt: TGTGCCAGTAGTAGGGGCTCCCCCACTAACTATGGCTACACCTTC; cdr3_aa: CASSRGSPTNYGYTF
j_call: TRBJ2-2; v_call: TRBV5-4; clone_size: .; d_call: .; cdr3_nt: TGTGCCAGCAGCTCGGCCGACCCCGGGACCGGGGAGCTGTTTTTT; cdr3_aa: CASSSADPGTGELFF
j_call: TRBJ1-5; v_call: TRBV25-1; clone_size: .; d_call: TRBD1; cdr3_nt: TGTGCCAGCAGTACCGGACAGGGTGGCCAGCCCCAGCATTTT; cdr3_aa: CASSTGQGGQPQHF
j_call: TRBJ2-5; v_call: TRBV6-5; clone_size: .; d_call: .; cdr3_nt: TGTGCCAGCAGTTCCCCATCTAGGCGAGAGACCCAGTACTTC; cdr3_aa: CASSSPSRRETQYF
j_call: TRBJ1-2; v_call: TRBV6-1; clone_size: .; d_call: .; cdr3_nt: TGTGCCAGCAGTGAGGCTCACAGTAACTATGGCTACACCTTC; cdr3_aa: CASSEAHSNYGYTF
j_call: TRBJ2-7; v_call: TRBV18; clone_size: .; d_call: .; cdr3_nt: TGTGCCAGCTCACCACTCGACAGGTACGAGCAGTACTTC; cdr3_aa: CASSPLDRYEQYF
j_call: TRBJ2-7; v_call: TRBV3-1/TRBV3-2; clone_size: .; d_call: TRBD2; cdr3_nt: TGTGCCAGCAGCCAAGCTTTGGGGTTAGCGGGATCTAACGAGCAGTACTTC; cdr3_aa: CASSQALGLAGSNEQYF
j_call: TRBJ2-1; v_call: TRBV28; clone_size: once; d_call: .; cdr3_nt: TGTGCCAGCAGTTTAGCCCCAAAGCGGTACAATGAGCAGTTCTTC; cdr3_aa: CASSLAPKRYNEQFF
j_call: TRBJ1-1; v_call: TRBV12-2; clone_size: .; d_call: .; cdr3_nt: TGTGCAAGTCGTCAACCGGGACTCGACGGGGCTCGGTACCCCTTT; cdr3_aa: CASRQPGLDGARYPF
j_call: TRBJ2-3; v_call: TRBV7-2; clone_size: .; d_call: TRBD2; cdr3_nt: TGTGCCAGCAGCCCGGGACTAGCGAGGACGGATACGCAGTATTTT; cdr3_aa: CASSPGLARTDTQYF
j_call: TRBJ2-7; v_call: TRBV28; clone_size: .; d_call: TRBD2; cdr3_nt: TGTGCCAGCAGTTGGGGCGGACTAGCGGGAGGCAGCTCCTACGAGCAGTACTTC; cdr3_aa: CASSWGGLAGGSSYEQYF
j_call: TRBJ2-7; v_call: TRBV5-4; clone_size: .; d_call: TRBD1; cdr3_nt: TGTGCCAGCAGTCCGGGACAGGGTGCCTACGAGCAGTACTTC; cdr3_aa: CASSPGQGAYEQYF
j_call: TRBJ2-7; v_call: TRBV28; clone_size: .; d_call: .; cdr3_nt: TGTGCCAGCAGTTCCGCCGGTCAGGGGCAGTACGAGCAGTACTTC; cdr3_aa: CASSSAGQGQYEQYF
j_call: TRBJ2-3; v_call: TRBV10-3; clone_size: .; d_call: .; cdr3_nt: TGTGCCATCAGCCAGCTGGGCGATACGCAGTATTTT; cdr3_aa: CAISQLGDTQYF
j_call: TRBJ2-1; v_call: TRBV11-1; clone_size: .; d_call: .; cdr3_nt: TGTGCCAGCCTCGGAGTGGAGAACTACAATGAGCAGTTCTTC; cdr3_aa: CASLGVENYNEQFF
j_call: TRBJ1-1; v_call: TRBV7-9; clone_size: once; d_call: .; cdr3_nt: TGTGCCAGCAGCTTCGGAGGGGAAGCTTTCTTT; cdr3_aa: CASSFGGEAFF
j_call: TRBJ1-3; v_call: TRBV19; clone_size: few; d_call: .; cdr3_nt: TGTGCCAGCAGACAGAGCTCTGGAAACACCATATATTTT; cdr3_aa: CASRQSSGNTIYF
j_call: TRBJ2-3; v_call: TRBV4-3; clone_size: .; d_call: .; cdr3_nt: TGCGCCAGCAGCCAAGAATTTCGGAGCCGTTTAACAGATACGCAGTATTTT; cdr3_aa: CASSQEFRSRLTDTQYF
j_call: TRBJ2-5; v_call: TRBV4-1; clone_size: .; d_call: .; cdr3_nt: TGCGCCAGCAGCCAAGATGGGCCCGACGGCAGTCAAGAGACCCAGTACTTC; cdr3_aa: CASSQDGPDGSQETQYF
j_call: TRBJ1-5; v_call: TRBV28; clone_size: .; d_call: TRBD1; cdr3_nt: TGTGCCAGCAGTTTACTCGGACAGGAGCATCAGCCCCAGCATTTT; cdr3_aa: CASSLLGQEHQPQHF
j_call: TRBJ1-4; v_call: TRBV7-3; clone_size: .; d_call: .; cdr3_nt: TGTGCCAGCAGCTTAGGCAGGGGTGAAAAACTGTTTTTT; cdr3_aa: CASSLGRGEKLFF
j_call: TRBJ2-7; v_call: TRBV7-9; clone_size: .; d_call: .; cdr3_nt: TGTGCCAGCAGTCAAACAGGCACCTACGAGCAGTACTTC; cdr3_aa: CASSQTGTYEQYF
j_call: TRBJ2-3; v_call: TRBV6-5; clone_size: .; d_call: TRBD2; cdr3_nt: TGTGCCAGCGGTACGACTAGCGCGCGCACAGATACGCAGTATTTT; cdr3_aa: CASGTTSARTDTQYF
j_call: TRBJ1-5; v_call: TRBV4-1; clone_size: .; d_call: TRBD1; cdr3_nt: TGCGCCAGCAGCCAATCGACAGGGGGCTCAGATCAGCCCCAGCATTTT; cdr3_aa: CASSQSTGGSDQPQHF
j_call: TRBJ1-2; v_call: TRBV30; clone_size: .; d_call: .; cdr3_nt: TGTGCCTGCGTCCGGGACATCGCTAACTATGGCTACACCTTC; cdr3_aa: CACVRDIANYGYTF
j_call: TRBJ2-7; v_call: TRBV10-3; clone_size: .; d_call: .; cdr3_nt: TGTGCCATCAACAGGGACCCTAACTACGAGCAGTACTTC; cdr3_aa: CAINRDPNYEQYF
j_call: TRBJ1-1; v_call: TRBV5-1; clone_size: .; d_call: .; cdr3_nt: TGCGCCAGCAGCTTTGCTCGGAGCACTGAAGCTTTCTTT; cdr3_aa: CASSFARSTEAFF
j_call: TRBJ2-7; v_call: TRBV24-1; clone_size: .; d_call: TRBD1; cdr3_nt: TGTGCCACCAGTGATCCCGGGACAGGTGATTCCTACGAGCAGTACTTC; cdr3_aa: CATSDPGTGDSYEQYF
j_call: TRBJ2-1; v_call: TRBV11-3; clone_size: .; d_call: .; cdr3_nt: TGTGCCAGCAGCTTAAACAGGGAGAATGAGCAGTTCTTC; cdr3_aa: CASSLNRENEQFF
j_call: TRBJ2-2; v_call: TRBV18; clone_size: once; d_call: .; cdr3_nt: TGTGCCAGCTCACCCCGACAGAACACCGGGGAGCTGTTTTTT; cdr3_aa: CASSPRQNTGELFF
j_call: TRBJ1-1; v_call: TRBV6-5; clone_size: .; d_call: .; cdr3_nt: TGTGCCAGCAGTTACTCGATCAGGGCCACTGAAGCTTTCTTT; cdr3_aa: CASSYSIRATEAFF
j_call: TRBJ2-7; v_call: TRBV10-3; clone_size: .; d_call: TRBD1; cdr3_nt: TGTGCCATCAGTGGTGTGCAGGGGGCCTCCTACGAGCAGTACTTC; cdr3_aa: CAISGVQGASYEQYF
j_call: TRBJ2-2; v_call: TRBV3-1/TRBV3-2; clone_size: .; d_call: TRBD2; cdr3_nt: TGTGCCAGCAGCCGCAGTGGAAGCGGGAAAGGCACCGGGGAGCTGTTTTTT; cdr3_aa: CASSRSGSGKGTGELFF
j_call: TRBJ2-3; v_call: TRBV5-1; clone_size: .; d_call: .; cdr3_nt: TGCGCCAGCAGCGCTGGACAGCCAAAGGCAGATACGCAGTATTTT; cdr3_aa: CASSAGQPKADTQYF